This TCR beta chain was observed in a study of human T cells and chemical hapten exposure. The study's findings and limits: Sensitizing to DPC left TCRs with a frequency above 1 in 1000 unaltered.

Comment on this clonotype: No antigen is known for it.

Time point meaning: pre-sensitization, week 0. Indicated treatment: therapeutic diphenylcyclopropenone sensitization with weekly scalp DPC. Trimming cost V 8 bases and J 12 bases; bases outside gene matches: 12. There are 13 residues in the CDR3. The germline V gene encodes CDR1 ENHRY and CDR2 SYGVKD. Within the library, unique molecular identifiers were attached to each individual cDNA molecule. TCRdb called the RACE reads again in MiXCR, with one record for every CDR3 protein. The repertoire holds 38,000 or so distinct CDR3 sequences, with less than 8.5% as singletons. This specimen consisted of whole blood, obtained in connection with sensitization to the hapten diphenylcyclopropenone (DPC). The TCR originated in a woman between 45 and 65 years old with alopecia areata. Some clones in this sample may be carry-over from other donors' samples. V gene TRBV10-3 combines with J gene TRBJ2-1; 8 bases align to TRBD2. CDR3 in amino acids: CAIQPAGANWQFF. In DNA, the CDR3 is TGTGCCATCCAGCCAGCGGGAGCCAACTGGCAGTTCTTC.